Below, 8 T cell receptor beta chains from the same sample are listed, as sequenced in a study of preoperative IRX-2 immunotherapy in early breast cancer. This table comes from immunoSEQ multiplex PCR, and its TCRdb copy is limited to in-frame clones, with some not included. The sample consists of about 34,000 clones, 90% to 95% of them appearing once. Treatment denoted: preoperative locoregional IRX-2 cytokine immunotherapy. This specimen was taken from a patient treated with IRX-2 immunotherapy. These receptors were taken from a human donor with breast cancer.

The V and J genes are TRBV4-3 and TRBJ2-2, with 7 bases that match TRBD2. The CDR3 has 15 residues. Germline loops: CDR1 LGHNA, CDR2 YSLEER. With 1 base clipped from V and 7 bases from J, the junction kept 6 bases outside the gene matches. The CDR3 loop reads CASSQGEGRVGELFF. The DNA for the CDR3 is TGCGCCAGCAGCCAAGGGGAGGGCAGGGTCGGGGAGCTGTTTTTT.

The chain is built from TRBV10-1 and TRBJ2-5; 8 nucleotides match TRBD1. Germline loops: CDR1 WNHNN, CDR2 SYGVQD (reference sequence). V was clipped by 11 bases and J by 5 bases; unmatched bases: 7. The CDR3 spans 12 residues. The CDR3 here is CAADRGQETQYF. The DNA for the CDR3 is TGCGCCGCCGACAGGGGTCAGGAGACCCAGTACTTC.

The chain employs TRBV28 and TRBJ1-4; TRBD1 agrees at 9 bases. The germline V gene has CDR1 MDHEN and CDR2 SYDVKM. This CDR3 is built from 14 residues. V was pared by 7 bases and J by 8 bases, with 8 bases of the junction left unmatched. CDR3 sequence: CASTLGTGFEKLFF. CDR3 bases: TGTGCCAGCACCCTAGGGACAGGGTTCGAAAAACTGTTTTTT.

V gene TRBV9 combines with J gene TRBJ2-1, with TRBD1 identical over 8 bases. The CDR3 is 14 residues long. Germline V gene data show CDR1 as SGDLS and CDR2 as YYNGEE. The trim removed 4 bases at V and 7 bases at J, leaving 7 bases unmatched. The DNA for the CDR3 is TGTGCCAGCAGCCCCCAGGGGGCGGTAAATGAGCAGTTCTTC. It yields the protein CASSPQGAVNEQFF.

This chain joins TRBV6-1 and TRBJ1-1; D is undetermined. V gave up 8 bases and J gave up 1 base, with 5 bases separating them. This CDR3 is built from 11 residues. Germline V gene lookup returns CDR1 MNHNS and CDR2 SASEGT. The CDR3 loop is CASQKNTEAFF. CDR3 DNA sequence: TGTGCCAGCCAGAAGAACACTGAAGCTTTCTTT.

CDR3 bases: TGCGCCAGCAGCATCCCAGGGGCAGGGGAGACCCAGTACTTC. It yields the protein CASSIPGAGETQYF. The chain links TRBV5-1 to TRBJ2-5, with D perhaps TRBD1 (6 bases). CDR1 and CDR2 from the germline V gene are SGHRS and YFSETQ. The CDR3 spans 14 residues. V gave up 4 bases and J gave up 5 bases, with 15 bases separating them.

The chain couples TRBV29-1 to TRBJ2-5, with D possibly being TRBD1 (6 bases). Trimming removed 0 bases from V and 2 bases from J, with 13 bases in between. This CDR3 comprises 15 residues. Germline V CDR1 and CDR2: SQVTM, ANQGSEA. In nucleotides, the CDR3 is TGCAGCGTTGAAGATCGAGGGGGTAGACAAGAGACCCAGTACTTC. This translates into CSVEDRGGRQETQYF.

The rearrangement links TRBV7-8 to TRBJ2-1, with D unresolved. V was trimmed by 7 bases and J by 8 bases, leaving 9 bases between them. The germline gives CDR1 SGHVS, CDR2 FQNEAQ. This CDR3 comprises 11 residues. In DNA, the CDR3 is TGTGCCAGCACCTCTGGGTATGAGCAGTTCTTC. This codes for CASTSGYEQFF.